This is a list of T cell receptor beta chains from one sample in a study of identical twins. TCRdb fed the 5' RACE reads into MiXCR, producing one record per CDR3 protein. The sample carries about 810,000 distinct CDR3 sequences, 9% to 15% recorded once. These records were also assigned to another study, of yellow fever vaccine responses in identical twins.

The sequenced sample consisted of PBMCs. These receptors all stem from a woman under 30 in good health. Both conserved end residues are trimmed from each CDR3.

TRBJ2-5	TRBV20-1	SARGSGQETQY
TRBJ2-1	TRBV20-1	SARVASGPYNEQF
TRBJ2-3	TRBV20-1	SASTSGGPGTQY
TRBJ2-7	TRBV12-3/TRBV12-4	ASSLGAGTSGRFHSSYEQY
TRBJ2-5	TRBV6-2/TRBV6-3	ASSLTGQRETQY
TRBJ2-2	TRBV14	ASSTIQGARMAGELF
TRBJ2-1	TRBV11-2	ASSTDRAGEQF
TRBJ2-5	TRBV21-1	ASSKGPGVGGMKTQY
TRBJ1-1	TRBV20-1	SARAGRNTEAF
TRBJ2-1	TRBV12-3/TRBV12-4	ASSLGSSGTILFKGQF